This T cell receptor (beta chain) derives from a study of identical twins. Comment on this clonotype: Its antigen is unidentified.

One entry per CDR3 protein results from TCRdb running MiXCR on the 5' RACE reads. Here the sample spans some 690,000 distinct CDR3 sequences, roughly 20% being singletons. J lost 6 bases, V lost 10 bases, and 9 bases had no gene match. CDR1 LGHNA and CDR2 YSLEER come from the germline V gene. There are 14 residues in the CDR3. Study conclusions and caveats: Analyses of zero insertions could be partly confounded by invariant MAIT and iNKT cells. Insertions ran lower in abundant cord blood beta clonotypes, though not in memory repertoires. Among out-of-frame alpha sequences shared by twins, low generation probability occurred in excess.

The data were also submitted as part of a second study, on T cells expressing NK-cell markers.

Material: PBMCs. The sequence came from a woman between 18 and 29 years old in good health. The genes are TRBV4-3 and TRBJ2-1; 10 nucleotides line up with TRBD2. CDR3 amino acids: CATSAGGPGNEQFF. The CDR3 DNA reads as TGCGCCACCTCAGCGGGAGGGCCGGGCAATGAGCAGTTCTTC.